The next 14 T cell receptor beta chains were all read from a single sample in a study of CD8+ T cells in alopecia areata (dated by TCRdb to 2016 to 2018). Library prep was done by the immunoSEQ multiplex PCR assay. To provide template for TCR sequencing, every sample had RNA extracted and reverse transcribed into cDNA. What TCRdb holds here is the immuneACCESS table cut down to in-frame rearrangements. Part of the clones is not present; checked against another copy, under half of the missing clones reflect an unresolved V gene, and the others are unexplained. The sample includes approximately 160,000 clones, with around three fifths observed a single time. Of the sample, approximately 14% is held by the ten largest clones. The sample's time point label, decoded: less than 30 weeks on oral tofacitinib. Taken with the paper, the label for treatment or condition translates to: oral pan-JAK inhibitor, 5-10 mg twice daily.

The sequencing used CD4+ T cells sorted from blood, collected at week 24, from a patient treated with tofacitinib. The receptors derive from a human donor with alopecia areata.

The chain uses TRBV5-1 and TRBJ2-2; D ambiguous. CDR3 length: 16 amino acids. In germline, CDR1 is SGHRS, CDR2 YFSETQ. Trimming stripped 0 bases from V and 7 bases from J, with 16 bases between. The CDR3 nucleotides are TGCGCCAGCAGCTTGGCGGCAGGTTCTATCGGCGGGGAGCTGTTTTTT. The encoded protein is CASSLAAGSIGGELFF. Looking up the rest from reference TRBV5-1 and TRBJ2-2 gives the full variable domain: KAGVTQTPRYLIKTRGQQVTLSCSPISGHRSVSWYQQTPGQGLQFLFEYFSETQRNKGNFPGRFSGRQFSNSRSEMNVSTLELGDSALYLCASSLAAGSIGGELFFGEGSRLTVL.

The rearrangement joins TRBV29-1 to TRBJ2-3, with D hard to call. V lost 0 bases and J lost 0, with 7 bases in between. The V gene's germline CDR1 is SQVTM and CDR2 ANQGSEA. The CDR3 covers 14 residues. The CDR3 DNA sequence: TGCAGCGTTGAAGATCGCCAGAGCACAGATACGCAGTATTTT. Protein product: CSVEDRQSTDTQYF.

The chain uses TRBV19 and TRBJ1-1; 10 bases fit TRBD1. V gave up 6 bases and J gave up 0 bases; unmatched junction bases: 4. Germline-derived CDR1 and CDR2 are LNHDA and SQIVND (reference sequence). There are 15 residues in the CDR3. The CDR3 reads CASRGTGVMNTEAFF. In DNA form, the CDR3 reads TGTGCCAGTAGGGGGACAGGGGTTATGAACACTGAAGCTTTCTTT.

The gene calls are TRBV30 and TRBJ1-1, with 9 bases aligning to TRBD1. The germline V gene encodes CDR1 GTSNPN and CDR2 SVGIG (reference sequence). This CDR3 is 15 amino acids long. J was trimmed by 10 bases and V by 3 bases; bases with no gene match: 15. The CDR3 protein is CAWRALGQGETRAFF. The DNA of the CDR3 is TGTGCCTGGAGGGCATTGGGACAGGGTGAGACTAGAGCTTTCTTT. Drawing the rest from reference TRBV30 and TRBJ1-1, the complete variable domain is SQTIHQWPATLVQPVGSPLSLECTVEGTSNPNLYWYRQAAGRGLQLLFYSVGIGQISSEVPQNLSASRPQDRQFILSSKKLLLSDSGFYLCAWRALGQGETRAFFGQGTRLTVV.

The V gene is TRBV4-1, the J gene TRBJ2-5, with 14 bases aligning to TRBD2. V trimming: 2 bases; J trimming: 4 bases; junction bases outside the gene matches: 12. The germline V gene has CDR1 MGHRA and CDR2 YSYEKL. This CDR3 has 19 residues. The DNA for the CDR3 is TGCGCCAGCAGCCAACAACGAGTGACTAGCGGGGGGGCATCAGAGACCCAGTACTTC. This codes for CASSQQRVTSGGASETQYF.

The chain has TRBV19 and TRBJ2-1; 7 bases match TRBD1. The V segment lost 6 bases and the J segment 0 bases; nucleotides outside the gene matches: 5. The CDR3 length is 15 residues. The germline V gene encodes CDR1 LNHDA and CDR2 SQIVND (reference sequence). In DNA, the CDR3 is TGTGCCAGTAGACCGGGACAGAGCTCCTACAATGAGCAGTTCTTC. Translated, it gives CASRPGQSSYNEQFF.

This rearrangement joins TRBV29-1 to TRBJ1-1, with D hard to call. Deletions cut 4 bases from V and 0 bases from J, with 9 bases between. CDR1 and CDR2 from the germline V gene are SQVTM and ANQGSEA. CDR3 length equals 13 residues. The CDR3 bases are TGCAGCGTTGCTCATCATCTGAACACTGAAGCTTTCTTT. It yields the protein CSVAHHLNTEAFF.

This clone was found a few times. The rearrangement links TRBV29-1 to TRBJ1-1; weak D call: TRBD1 (5 bases). This CDR3 spans 13 amino acids. Germline V lookup: CDR1 SQVTM, CDR2 ANQGSEA. Trimming removed 4 bases at V and 5 bases at J, with 14 bases between. The CDR3 DNA is TGCAGCGTTGGTGGGACCACGGGGACTGAAGCTTTCTTT. Amino acid sequence: CSVGGTTGTEAFF.

Written as DNA, the CDR3 is TGTGCCTGGGGGGGTGACACTAGAAATTCACCCCTCCACTTT. Protein product: CAWGGDTRNSPLHF. V gene TRBV30 combines with J gene TRBJ1-6, with a weak D call TRBD1 (5 bases). With 5 bases removed from V and 7 bases from J, the gap between germline ends came to 15 bases. Per the germline V gene, CDR1 is GTSNPN and CDR2 is SVGIG (reference sequence). This CDR3 spans 14 amino acids.

Here the CDR3 reads CASSQTGVGEQYF. The CDR3 DNA is TGTGCCAGCAGCCAGACAGGGGTAGGGGAGCAGTACTTC. This sequence joins TRBV5-6 and TRBJ2-7; 8 bases agree with TRBD1. V lost 4 bases to trimming and J lost 7 bases; unmatched junction nucleotides: 7. CDR3 length: 13 amino acids. Germline-derived CDR1 and CDR2 are SGHDT and YYEEEE.

The genes are TRBV29-1 and TRBJ2-5; either TRBD1 or TRBD2 may fit D (5 bases each). The V and J ends lost 3 bases and 4 bases respectively, with 12 bases between them. The CDR3 contains 13 residues. CDR1 is SQVTM and CDR2 is ANQGSEA in the germline V gene. CDR3 residues: CSVDPGTGETQYF. CDR3 in DNA: TGCAGCGTTGATCCGGGGACCGGAGAGACCCAGTACTTC.

In nucleotides, the CDR3 is TGCGCCAGCAGCCAAGTCCTGGCGACTTCACCCCAGCATTTT. This sequence encodes CASSQVLATSPQHF. The chain combines TRBV4-1 with TRBJ1-5; no firm D call. This CDR3 contains 14 residues. V lost 1 base, J lost 10 bases, and 14 bases lay in between. The germline V gene encodes CDR1 MGHRA and CDR2 YSYEKL.

This clone was counted once. V gene TRBV7-9 combines with J gene TRBJ2-2; D unclear. The CDR3 contains 14 residues. The ends were cut back, 2 bases at V and 1 base at J, with 5 bases in the middle. Germline CDR1 reads SEHNR; CDR2 reads FQNEAQ (reference sequence). The CDR3 DNA follows: TGTGCCAGCAGCTTAAGGGAGAACACCGGGGAGCTGTTTTTT. Encoded protein: CASSLRENTGELFF.

This clone was counted ten times or more. The rearrangement links TRBV4-1 to TRBJ1-3, with 7 nucleotides matching TRBD1. Germline CDR1 reads MGHRA; CDR2 reads YSYEKL. This CDR3 is 17 amino acids long. Trimming cost V 0 bases and J 0 bases; bases outside gene matches: 5. CDR3 DNA sequence: TGCGCCAGCAGCCAAGAGCGGACAGGCCTCTCTGGAAACACCATATATTTT. It yields the protein CASSQERTGLSGNTIYF.